The 15 T cell receptor beta chains below all came from one sample that was sequenced in a study of shared clonotypes between healthy human individuals. Repertoires were generated with immunoSEQ multiplex PCR, while TCRdb's copy carries only in-frame clones and drops some. Among 150,000 to 200,000 clones listed, roughly 93% were seen once. Sequenced: naive CD4+ T cells sorted from blood. The sample's subset: CD45RA+ positively selected. Every receptor here comes from a woman aged 25 to 45 in good health.

This chain connects TRBV7-2 to TRBJ2-7, with 9 bases aligning to TRBD1. After removal of 6 bases from V and 7 bases from J, the junction contained 19 bases not matched to a gene. The germline CDR1 and CDR2 sequences are SGHTA and FQGNSA. The CDR3 runs to 17 residues. The CDR3 here is CASSKPGQGGMRGEQYF. CDR3 DNA: TGTGCCAGCAGTAAACCGGGACAGGGAGGGATGAGGGGAGAGCAGTACTTC.

The chain uses TRBV28 and TRBJ2-6, with TRBD1 matching over 9 bases. V was pared by 5 bases and J by 2 bases, with 7 bases of the junction left unmatched. Per the germline V gene, CDR1 is MDHEN and CDR2 is SYDVKM. There are 17 residues in the CDR3. Here the CDR3 reads CASSPGQGMAGANVLTF. The CDR3, as DNA: TGTGCCAGCAGTCCTGGACAGGGGATGGCTGGGGCCAACGTCCTGACTTTC.

The rearrangement joins TRBV7-8 to TRBJ1-1; D is undetermined. CDR3 size: 12 residues. Per germline, CDR1 SGHVS and CDR2 FQNEAQ. V lost 4 bases, J lost 5 bases, and 8 bases lay in between. The CDR3 DNA sequence: TGTGCCAGCAGCTCACCGGGGACTGAAGCTTTCTTT. The encoded protein is CASSSPGTEAFF.

The chain uses TRBV5-1 and TRBJ2-2, with 7 bases fitting TRBD2. Looked up from germline, CDR1 is SGHRS and CDR2 is YFSETQ. This CDR3 is 16 amino acids long. J was trimmed by 3 bases and V by 3 bases; bases with no gene match: 8. CDR3 protein: CASSYTSAKDTGELFF. CDR3 in DNA: TGCGCCAGCAGCTATACTAGCGCTAAGGACACCGGGGAGCTGTTTTTT.

This clone appeared once. The chain carries TRBV6-5 and TRBJ2-6, with 10 bases matching TRBD1. Germline lookup yields CDR1 MNHEY and CDR2 SVGAGI. The CDR3 has 15 amino acids. Germline trimming cut 10 bases from V and 2 bases from J; bases unmatched to any gene: 5. As DNA, the CDR3 is TGTGCCATAGCCGGGACAGGGGCTGGGGCCAACGTCCTGACTTTC. It encodes CAIAGTGAGANVLTF.

The rearrangement links TRBV6-5 to TRBJ2-3; perhaps D is TRBD1 or TRBD2 (5 bases each). This CDR3 contains 15 residues. Germline-derived CDR1 and CDR2 are MNHEY and SVGAGI. V lost 6 bases and J lost 2, with 15 bases in between. The CDR3 here is CASSKSGHSTDTQYF. The CDR3 coding sequence is TGTGCCAGCAGCAAATCGGGGCATTCCACAGATACGCAGTATTTT.

The J gene is TRBJ2-7, the V gene TRBV2, with 13 bases matching TRBD2. Looked up from germline, CDR1 is SNHLY and CDR2 is FYNNEI. Losses at the gene ends were 8 bases for V and 3 bases for J; bases not matched to a gene: 4. The CDR3 sequence is 14 residues long. The DNA of the CDR3 is TGTGCCAGCTTGAGGACTAGCGGGAGCTACGAGCAGTACTTC. This gives the protein CASLRTSGSYEQYF.

This clone has a single count. The chain joins TRBV10-1 to TRBJ2-3; D unresolved. There are 12 residues in the CDR3. V was clipped by 6 bases and J by 4 bases, with 8 bases between them. The germline gives CDR1 WNHNN, CDR2 SYGVQD (reference sequence). The CDR3 loop is CASRGPADTQYF. The CDR3 DNA reads TGCGCCAGCAGGGGCCCGGCAGATACGCAGTATTTT.

This clone was seen just once. The chain recombines TRBV28 with TRBJ2-1; no firm D call. Germline V gene lookup returns CDR1 MDHEN and CDR2 SYDVKM. Trimming took off 3 bases at V and 3 bases at J, with 0 bases between the two ends. The CDR3 runs to 11 residues. The CDR3 nucleotides read TGTGCCAGCAGTTTCTACAATGAGCAGTTCTTC. Translating it yields CASSFYNEQFF.

V is TRBV28 and J is TRBJ2-2, with D tentatively TRBD1 (5 bases). The CDR3 is 13 amino acids. V was shortened by 7 bases and J by 6 bases, with 12 bases between the two germline ends. Germline CDR1 reads MDHEN; CDR2 reads SYDVKM. In DNA form, the CDR3 reads TGTGCCAGCACACTCAGGGATTCCGGGGAGCTGTTTTTT. Residues: CASTLRDSGELFF.

This rearrangement joins TRBV28 to TRBJ2-7; TRBD2 is a possible D gene (6 bases). Germline loops: CDR1 MDHEN, CDR2 SYDVKM. V dropped 4 bases and J dropped 6 bases, with 13 bases sitting between them. The CDR3 covers 13 residues. CDR3 nucleotide sequence: TGTGCCAGCAGTTCCCCGGGGGTCCCCGAGCAGTACTTC. Amino acid sequence: CASSSPGVPEQYF.

CDR3 loop: CASSRQTGEGETQYF. The CDR3 nucleotides read TGTGCCAGCAGCCGACAGACAGGGGAGGGAGAGACCCAGTACTTC. The V call is TRBV7-2, the J call TRBJ2-5; the D gene is possibly TRBD1 (8 bases). Trimming cost V 5 bases and J 4 bases, with 17 bases left between them. The CDR3 consists of 15 residues. Germline values: CDR1 SGHTA, CDR2 FQGNSA. The whole variable domain, remainder taken from reference TRBV7-2 and TRBJ2-5, is GAGVSQSPSNKVTEKGKDVELRCDPISGHTALYWYRQSLGQGLEFLIYFQGNSAPDKSGLPSDRFSAERTGGSVSTLTIQRTQQEDSAVYLCASSRQTGEGETQYFGPGTRLLVL.

The genes are TRBV19 and TRBJ1-4; 9 positions match TRBD1. CDR1 and CDR2 from the germline V gene are LNHDA and SQIVND (reference sequence). The J segment lost 0 bases and the V segment lost 4 bases, leaving 3 bases of the junction unmatched. This CDR3 is 16 amino acids long. The CDR3 loop is CASSKTGGPTNEKLFF. Here the CDR3 DNA reads TGTGCCAGTAGTAAAACAGGGGGCCCAACTAATGAAAAACTGTTTTTT. Drawing the rest from reference TRBV19 and TRBJ1-4, the complete variable domain is DGGITQSPKYLFRKEGQNVTLSCEQNLNHDAMYWYRQDPGQGLRLIYYSQIVNDFQKGDIAEGYSVSREKKESFPLTVTSAQKNPTAFYLCASSKTGGPTNEKLFFGSGTQLSVL.

This chain links TRBV6-5 with TRBJ2-2; TRBD2 is a possible D gene (5 bases). Trimming removed 7 bases from V and 2 bases from J, with 14 bases in between. The CDR3 totals 15 residues. In germline, CDR1 is MNHEY, CDR2 SVGAGI. CDR3 in DNA: TGTGCCAGCACCTCAGGACGGACTAACACCGGGGAGCTGTTTTTT. Residues: CASTSGRTNTGELFF.

The chain uses TRBV28 and TRBJ1-4; D call uncertain. This CDR3 contains 14 residues. V was clipped by 6 bases and J by 4 bases, with 12 bases between them. From germline, CDR1 is MDHEN and CDR2 SYDVKM. The CDR3 DNA is TGTGCCAGCAGCCAATCCCCCCTTAATGAAAAACTGTTTTTT. This encodes CASSQSPLNEKLFF.